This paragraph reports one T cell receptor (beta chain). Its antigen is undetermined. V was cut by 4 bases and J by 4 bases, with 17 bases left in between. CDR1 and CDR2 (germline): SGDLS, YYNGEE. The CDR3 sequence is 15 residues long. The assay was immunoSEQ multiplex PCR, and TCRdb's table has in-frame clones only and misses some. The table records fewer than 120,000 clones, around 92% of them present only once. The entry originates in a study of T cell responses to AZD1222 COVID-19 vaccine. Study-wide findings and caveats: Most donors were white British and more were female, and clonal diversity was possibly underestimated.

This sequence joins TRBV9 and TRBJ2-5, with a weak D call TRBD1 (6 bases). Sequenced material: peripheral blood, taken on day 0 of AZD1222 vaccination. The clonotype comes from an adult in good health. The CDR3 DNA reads TGTGCCAGCAGCTCAAGGGGGTCACTCGTAGAGACCCAGTACTTC. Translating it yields CASSSRGSLVETQYF.